This TCR beta chain stems from a study of neurological immune-mediated disorders. Germline CDR1 reads SGHRS; CDR2 reads YFSETQ. The CDR3 runs to 14 residues. The ends lost 5 bases at V and 2 bases at J; junction bases unmatched: 5. This clonotype was recorded many times. TCRdb passed the 5' RACE reads through MiXCR, listing each CDR3 protein once. The sample has under 80,000 distinct CDR3 sequences, around 4.7% seen once. This TCR was sampled from a woman in her fifties or sixties with multiple sclerosis. The sequencing input was PBMCs. The V call is TRBV5-1, the J call TRBJ2-3; 7 bases agree with TRBD1. CDR3 sequence: CASRGQPTTDTQYF. As DNA, the CDR3 is TGCGCCAGCAGGGGACAGCCAACCACAGATACGCAGTATTTT. Supplemented by reference TRBV5-1 and TRBJ2-3, the full variable domain reads KAGVTQTPRYLIKTRGQQVTLSCSPISGHRSVSWYQQTPGQGLQFLFEYFSETQRNKGNFPGRFSGRQFSNSRSEMNVSTLELGDSALYLCASRGQPTTDTQYFGPGTRLTVL.